This TCR beta chain was identified in a study of naive and memory T cell subsets. General study points: Especially in CD8 cells, naive repertoires contained a few larger clonotypes, possibly CD45RA-re-expressing memory cells. Diversity fell and Gini index rose from naive through CM, EM, EMRA.

Turning to this clonotype: The antigen is not known.

V was trimmed by 2 bases and J by 4 bases, leaving 9 bases between them. This CDR3 spans 14 amino acids. CDR1 is KGHSH and CDR2 is LQKENI in the germline V gene. An equimolar mix of two oligonucleotides served as the beta constant-region primer for TRBC1 and TRBC2. Ligated cDNA was amplified by four rounds of PCR with nested alpha and beta constant-region primers and SP2. TCRdb re-called the UMI-ligation and nested PCR reads through MiXCR, storing one row per CDR3 protein. The table records roughly 100,000 distinct CDR3 sequences, roughly 10% of them present only once. This chain joins TRBV18 and TRBJ2-1; D possibly corresponds to TRBD2 (6 bases). This clonotype was sampled from a human donor in good health. Material: naive CD4+ T cells from blood. The DNA for the CDR3 is TGTGCCAGCTCACCATCTGGGGGGTACAATGAGCAGTTCTTC. Protein sequence: CASSPSGGYNEQFF. Full variable domain (rest looked up from reference TRBV18 and TRBJ2-1): NAGVMQNPRHLVRRRGQEARLRCSPMKGHSHVYWYRQLPEEGLKFMVYLQKENIIDESGMPKERFSAEFPKEGPSILRIQQVVRGDSAAYFCASSPSGGYNEQFFGPGTRLTVL.